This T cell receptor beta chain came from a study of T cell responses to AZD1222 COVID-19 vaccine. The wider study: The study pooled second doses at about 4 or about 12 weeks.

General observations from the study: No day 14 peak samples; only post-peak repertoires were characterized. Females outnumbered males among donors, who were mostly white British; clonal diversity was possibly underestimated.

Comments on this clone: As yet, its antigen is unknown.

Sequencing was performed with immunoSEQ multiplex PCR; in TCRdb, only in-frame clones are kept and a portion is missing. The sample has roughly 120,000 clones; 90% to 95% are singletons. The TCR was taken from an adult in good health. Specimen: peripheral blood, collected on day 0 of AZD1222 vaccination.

The CDR3 bases are TGTGCCAGCTCACCATATGCGGGAGCCACTTCCAATGAGCAGTTCTTC. Protein sequence: CASSPYAGATSNEQFF. The gene calls are TRBV18 and TRBJ2-1, with 7 bases aligning to TRBD2. This CDR3 spans 16 amino acids. Per germline, CDR1 KGHSH and CDR2 LQKENI. The junction had 10 bases not matched to a gene; V was cut back by 2 bases and J by 6 bases.